The clone carrying this TCR beta chain was recorded only once. Its antigen remains unidentified. The time point was: cycle 4 day 1 (C4D1), after less than 7 weeks of nivolumab. There was relapse after autologous stem cell transplantation in every patient, and there was variation in brentuximab vedotin exposure. Here immunoSEQ multiplex PCR was the method, and the copy in TCRdb shows in-frame clones only, minus some. The sample lists 21,000 or so clones; 75% to 90% were seen once. This record comes from a study of PD-1 blockade in classical Hodgkin lymphoma. Findings and caveats of the study: By C4D1 there was a significant rise in CD4+ TCR diversity but not in CD8+ TCR diversity.

The CDR3 is made up of 14 amino acids. The V and J ends lost 4 bases and 3 bases, in that order; junction bases with no gene match: 3. Per germline, CDR1 LNHDA and CDR2 SQIVND (reference sequence). The chain joins TRBV19 to TRBJ1-5, with TRBD1 identical over 7 bases. The material sequenced was peripheral blood mononuclear cells (PBMCs), taken before the fourth cycle of nivolumab. The receptor was derived from a human donor with classical Hodgkin lymphoma. The CDR3 is CASSRDSFNQPQHF. The CDR3 DNA is TGTGCCAGTAGTAGGGACAGCTTCAATCAGCCCCAGCATTTT.